This T cell receptor (beta chain) is drawn from a study of PD-L1 blockade in urothelial cancer. Germline loops: CDR1 MNHNS, CDR2 SASEGT. Trimming cost V 6 bases and J 5 bases; bases outside gene matches: 4. The CDR3 length is 15 residues. Using immunoSEQ multiplex PCR, the repertoire was profiled, and TCRdb retains in-frame clones only, with some absent. The data show 75,000 to 90,000 clones, more than 75% seen once. This clone was picked up a small number of times. The specimen was PBMCs, collected around atezolizumab (anti-PD-L1) treatment. The sequence was collected from a man between 65 and 85 years old with urothelial cancer. This sequence joins TRBV6-1 and TRBJ2-2; 12 nucleotides match TRBD2. CDR3 DNA: TGTGCCAGCAGGGCTAGCGGGGGGGCTACCGGGGAGCTGTTTTTT. Its translation: CASRASGGATGELFF.